The clone carrying this T cell receptor (beta chain) was detected ten times or more. The antigen is undetermined. Germline V gene data show CDR1 as SGHTA and CDR2 as FQGNSA. The CDR3 totals 15 residues. The ends were cut back, 5 bases at V and 1 base at J, with 12 bases in the middle. This record belongs to a study of blood T cells in healthy people across ages. Study-level points and caveats: Strongly correlated with naive T cell percentage was TCR beta diversity. The study found more naive CD4+ cells and higher diversity in long-lived than aged donors.

PCR was performed a second time for 7 to 11 cycles using a sample-barcoded 5' primer and a J-beta primer mix. TCRdb redid the calling of the 5' RACE reads with MiXCR, one entry per CDR3 protein. Of fewer than 750,000 distinct CDR3 sequences listed, roughly 48% were seen once; the top ten hold around 23%. There were healthy Caucasian individuals from Russia, aged roughly 6 to 100, serving as donors. The TCR sequence derives from a man older than 75 in good health. Material: blood. The rearrangement uses TRBV7-2 and TRBJ2-1; tentatively, D is TRBD1 (7 bases). The chain's CDR3 is CASSPQGGSYNEQFF. CDR3 nucleotides: TGTGCCAGCAGCCCCCAGGGGGGATCCTACAATGAGCAGTTCTTC.